This TCR beta chain was documented in a study of blood T cell repertoires in COVID-19. Study context: Spain, Italy and the United States supplied samples that represented acute and convalescent COVID-19.

Those who participated ranged in age from roughly 18 to 90 years and resided in 20 to 30 US areas. The study counted Cohort 3 donors as recovered given two negative PCRs, clearance, or symptom resolution. Method: immunoSEQ multiplex PCR; TCRdb's copy keeps in-frame clones and lacks some. Here the sample spans a few hundred thousand clones, roughly nine tenths being singletons. Germline CDR1 and CDR2: SQVTM and ANQGSEA. V was pared by 6 bases and J by 1 base, with 9 bases of the junction left unmatched. The CDR3 totals 14 residues. The sequenced sample consisted of PBMCs or T cells enriched from blood (not recorded which). The receptor was derived from an older woman who had recovered from COVID-19. This sequence joins TRBV29-1 and TRBJ2-7, with TRBD1 identical over 7 bases. Here the CDR3 reads CSVETTGVSYEQYF. In nucleotides, the CDR3 is TGCAGCGTCGAAACCACAGGGGTTTCCTACGAGCAGTACTTC.